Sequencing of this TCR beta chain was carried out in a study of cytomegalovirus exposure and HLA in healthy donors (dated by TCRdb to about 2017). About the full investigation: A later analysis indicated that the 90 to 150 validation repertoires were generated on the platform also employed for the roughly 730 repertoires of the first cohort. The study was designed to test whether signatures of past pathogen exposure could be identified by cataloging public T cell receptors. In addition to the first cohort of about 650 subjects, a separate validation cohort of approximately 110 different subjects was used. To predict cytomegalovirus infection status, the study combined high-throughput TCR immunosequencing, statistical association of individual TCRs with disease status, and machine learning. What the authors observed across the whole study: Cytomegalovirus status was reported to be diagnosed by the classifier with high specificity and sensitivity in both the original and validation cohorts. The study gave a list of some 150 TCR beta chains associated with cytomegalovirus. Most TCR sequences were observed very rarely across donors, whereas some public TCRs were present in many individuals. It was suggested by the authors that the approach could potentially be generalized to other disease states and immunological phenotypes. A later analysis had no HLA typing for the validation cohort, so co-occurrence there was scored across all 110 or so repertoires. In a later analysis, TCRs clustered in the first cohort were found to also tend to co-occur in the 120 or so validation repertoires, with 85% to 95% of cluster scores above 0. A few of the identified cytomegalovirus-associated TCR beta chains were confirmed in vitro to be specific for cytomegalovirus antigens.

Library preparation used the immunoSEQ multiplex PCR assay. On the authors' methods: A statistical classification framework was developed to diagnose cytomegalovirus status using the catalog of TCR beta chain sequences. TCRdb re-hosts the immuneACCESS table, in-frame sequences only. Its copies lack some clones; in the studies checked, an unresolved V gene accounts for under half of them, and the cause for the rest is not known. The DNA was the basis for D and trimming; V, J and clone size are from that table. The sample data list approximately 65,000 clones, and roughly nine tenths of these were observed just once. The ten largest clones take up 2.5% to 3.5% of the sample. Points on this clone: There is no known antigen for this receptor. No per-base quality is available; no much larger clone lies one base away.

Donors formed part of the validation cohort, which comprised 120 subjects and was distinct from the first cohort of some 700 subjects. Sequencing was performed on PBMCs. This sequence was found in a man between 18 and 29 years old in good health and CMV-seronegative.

The DNA reads TGTGCCAGCAGCCACCAACAGGGCTCTGGCTACACCTTC. Its amino acids are CASSHQQGSGYTF. Rearrangement joined TRBV7-9 to TRBJ1-2, and TRBD1 may be the D gene, going by 6 matching bases. Trimming costs V 5 bases and J 7 bases, and their ends lie 14 bases apart. The germline V gene (reference sequence) gives CDR1 as SEHNR and CDR2 as FQNEAQ. The CDR3 numbers 13 residues from cysteine through phenylalanine. Of all the DNA, just the CDR3 is kept, 39 bases in frame from base 1.